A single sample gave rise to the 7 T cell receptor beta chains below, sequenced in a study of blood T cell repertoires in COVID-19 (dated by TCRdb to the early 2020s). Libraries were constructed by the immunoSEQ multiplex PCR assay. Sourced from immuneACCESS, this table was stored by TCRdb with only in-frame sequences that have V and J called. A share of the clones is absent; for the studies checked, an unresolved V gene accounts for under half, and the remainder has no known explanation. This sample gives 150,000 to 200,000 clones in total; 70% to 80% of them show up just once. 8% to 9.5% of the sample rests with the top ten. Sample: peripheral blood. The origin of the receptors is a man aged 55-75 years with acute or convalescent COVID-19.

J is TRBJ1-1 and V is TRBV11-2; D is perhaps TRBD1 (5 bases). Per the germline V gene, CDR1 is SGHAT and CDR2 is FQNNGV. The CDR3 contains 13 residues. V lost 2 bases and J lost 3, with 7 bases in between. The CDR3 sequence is CASSLIGDTEAFF. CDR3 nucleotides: TGTGCCAGCAGCTTAATAGGGGACACTGAAGCTTTCTTT.

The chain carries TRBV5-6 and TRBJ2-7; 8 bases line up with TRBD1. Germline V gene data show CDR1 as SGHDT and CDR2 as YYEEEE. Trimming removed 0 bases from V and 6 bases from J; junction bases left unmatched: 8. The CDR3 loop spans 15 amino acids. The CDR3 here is CASSLGSGQVTEQYF. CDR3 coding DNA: TGTGCCAGCAGCTTGGGATCGGGACAGGTAACCGAGCAGTACTTC. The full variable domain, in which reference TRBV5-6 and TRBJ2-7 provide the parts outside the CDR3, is DAGVTQSPTHLIKTRGQQVTLRCSPKSGHDTVSWYQQALGQGPQFIFQYYEEEERQRGNFPDRFSGHQFPNYSSELNVNALLLGDSALYLCASSLGSGQVTEQYFGPGTRLTVT.

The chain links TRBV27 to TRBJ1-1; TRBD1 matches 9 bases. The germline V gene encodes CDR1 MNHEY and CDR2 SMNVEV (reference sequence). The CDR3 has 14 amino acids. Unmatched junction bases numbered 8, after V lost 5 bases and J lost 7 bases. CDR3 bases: TGTGCCAGCAGTCGAGGACAGGGGCTAATTGAAGCTTTCTTT. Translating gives CASSRGQGLIEAFF.

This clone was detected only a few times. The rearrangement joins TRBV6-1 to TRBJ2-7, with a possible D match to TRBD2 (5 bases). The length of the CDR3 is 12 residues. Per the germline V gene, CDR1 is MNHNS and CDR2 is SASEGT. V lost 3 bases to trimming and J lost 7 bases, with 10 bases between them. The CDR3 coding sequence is TGTGCCAGCAGTGAGGCGGGTGTTGAGCAGTACTTC. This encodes CASSEAGVEQYF.

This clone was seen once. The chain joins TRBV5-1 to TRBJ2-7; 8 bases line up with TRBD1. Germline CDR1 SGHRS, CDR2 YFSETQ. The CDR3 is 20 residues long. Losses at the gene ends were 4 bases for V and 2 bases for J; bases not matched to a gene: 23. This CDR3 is CASSVLTGVFKTGAPYEQYF. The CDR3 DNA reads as TGCGCCAGCAGCGTCCTGACAGGGGTTTTCAAGACTGGTGCTCCCTACGAGCAGTACTTC. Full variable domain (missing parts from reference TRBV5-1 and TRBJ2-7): KAGVTQTPRYLIKTRGQQVTLSCSPISGHRSVSWYQQTPGQGLQFLFEYFSETQRNKGNFPGRFSGRQFSNSRSEMNVSTLELGDSALYLCASSVLTGVFKTGAPYEQYFGPGTRLTVT.

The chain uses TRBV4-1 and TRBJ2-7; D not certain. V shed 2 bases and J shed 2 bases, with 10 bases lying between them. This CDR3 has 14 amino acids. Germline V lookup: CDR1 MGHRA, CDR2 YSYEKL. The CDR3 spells CASSQSRGTYEQYF. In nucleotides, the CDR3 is TGCGCCAGCAGCCAATCGCGCGGAACCTACGAGCAGTACTTC.

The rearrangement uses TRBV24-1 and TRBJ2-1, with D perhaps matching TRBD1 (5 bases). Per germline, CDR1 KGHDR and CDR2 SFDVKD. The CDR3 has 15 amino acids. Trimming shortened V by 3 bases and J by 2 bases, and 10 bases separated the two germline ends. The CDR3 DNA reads TGTGCCACCAGTGATGACAGTAAGCCCTACAATGAGCAGTTCTTC. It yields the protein CATSDDSKPYNEQFF.